This is a list of T cell receptor beta chains from one sample in a study of PD-L1 blockade in urothelial cancer. The method was immunoSEQ multiplex PCR; TCRdb's version includes in-frame clones alone and lacks a portion of them. The table lists around 100,000 clones, around 90% of them singletons. Sequenced here: PBMCs, sampled around atezolizumab (anti-PD-L1) treatment. The receptors derive from a woman at least 80 years old with urothelial cancer. The CDR3 runs from the conserved cysteine through the conserved F or W. D genes are given only for firm matches. Expanded clones are given a class, and other clones once, few, many or no size at all.

cdr3_nt cdr3_aa v_call d_call j_call cdr3_length clone_size
TGTGCCAGCAGTTCCCCCCGCGACAGGGTGGGCGAGCAGTACTTC CASSSPRDRVGEQYF TRBV27 TRBD1 TRBJ2-7 15 .
TGCACCACTACAGACAGGGGTAATGAAAAACTGTTTTTT CTTTDRGNEKLFF TRBV1 . TRBJ1-4 13 .
TGTGCCAGCAGTGTGGAACAGGGTGCTCAGCCCCAGCATTTT CASSVEQGAQPQHF TRBV2 . TRBJ1-5 14 .
TGTGCCAGCAGCTTCCCGGACAGGGGGCGTCAGGCTAATGAAAAACTGTTTTTT CASSFPDRGRQANEKLFF TRBV7-9 TRBD1 TRBJ1-4 18 .
TGTGCCAGCAGCGCGCCGGGACTAGCGGGGGGTTCCTACAATGAGCAGTTCTTC CASSAPGLAGGSYNEQFF TRBV9 TRBD2 TRBJ2-1 18 .
TGTGCCAGTACTTTTAGCGGGAGTACAGATACGCAGTATTTT CASTFSGSTDTQYF TRBV19 TRBD2 TRBJ2-3 14 .
TGTGCCAGCTCACCGCAATTCAGGGGGTCACTTAACTATGGCTACACCTTC CASSPQFRGSLNYGYTF TRBV18 TRBD1 TRBJ1-2 17 .
TGTGCCAGCAGCTTCCTCGGACAGGGCCCCACCGGGGAGCTGTTTTTT CASSFLGQGPTGELFF TRBV11-2 TRBD1 TRBJ2-2 16 .
TGTGCCAGCAGTGAACGACGGGGGGTCTCCTACGAGCAGTACTTC CASSERRGVSYEQYF TRBV6-1 TRBD2 TRBJ2-7 15 .
TGTGCCAGCAGCCTCTCGGGGAGGGTTCCCTACGAGCAGTACTTC CASSLSGRVPYEQYF TRBV7-9 TRBD2 TRBJ2-7 15 .
TGCGCCAGCAGCTTGGTTACAGGGACCACTGAAGCTTTCTTT CASSLVTGTTEAFF TRBV5-1 . TRBJ1-1 14 .
TGCGCCAGCAGTGAAGCAGGGGTCTATGGCTACACCTTC CASSEAGVYGYTF TRBV10-2 . TRBJ1-2 13 few
TGTGCCAGCAGCTTAACCTGGACTACCGAGCTGTTTTTT CASSLTWTTELFF TRBV7-3 . TRBJ2-2 13 .
TGTGCCAGCAGCCTAACAGGGGGCAGGCAGACCCAGTACTTC CASSLTGGRQTQYF TRBV28 TRBD1 TRBJ2-5 14 .
TGTGCCAGCAGTCCGTTTAGCGGGAGCTCCTACAATGAGCAGTTCTTC CASSPFSGSSYNEQFF TRBV7-2 TRBD2 TRBJ2-1 16 .
TGTGCCAGCAGCCCCCAGGGGGTTGGAGCAGATACGCAGTATTTT CASSPQGVGADTQYF TRBV9 TRBD1 TRBJ2-3 15 .
TGTGCCAGCAGGGGCTCATCCTATCAGCCCCAGCATTTT CASRGSSYQPQHF TRBV28 . TRBJ1-5 13 .
TGTGCCAGCAGCTCCTGGACAGGCAGCACCGGGGAGCTGTTTTTT CASSSWTGSTGELFF TRBV11-2 TRBD1 TRBJ2-2 15 .
TGTGCCAGCAGCCCAGGGGTTTTCACAGATACGCAGTATTTT CASSPGVFTDTQYF TRBV11-2 . TRBJ2-3 14 .
TGCGCCAGCAGCCAAGATCGGGGACATGGACTAGCGGGAGGGCCGGGAGGAGAGCAGTACTTC CASSQDRGHGLAGGPGGEQYF TRBV4-1 TRBD2 TRBJ2-7 21 .